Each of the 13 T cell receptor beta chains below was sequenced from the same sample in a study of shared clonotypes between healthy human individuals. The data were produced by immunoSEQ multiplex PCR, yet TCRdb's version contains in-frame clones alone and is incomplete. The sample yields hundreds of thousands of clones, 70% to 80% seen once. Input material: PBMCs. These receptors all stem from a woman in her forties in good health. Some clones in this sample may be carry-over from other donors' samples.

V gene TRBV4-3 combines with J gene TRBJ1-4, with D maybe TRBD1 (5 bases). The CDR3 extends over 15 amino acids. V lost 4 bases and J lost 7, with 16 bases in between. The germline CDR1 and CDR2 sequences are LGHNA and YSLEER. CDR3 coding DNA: TGCGCCAGCAGCCGGGAGGGGACTGCCCGTGAAAAACTGTTTTTT. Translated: CASSREGTAREKLFF.

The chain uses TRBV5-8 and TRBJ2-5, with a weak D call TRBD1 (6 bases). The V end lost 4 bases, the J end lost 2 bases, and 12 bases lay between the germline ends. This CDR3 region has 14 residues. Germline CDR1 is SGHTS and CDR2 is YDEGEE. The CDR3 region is CASSRDIRQETQYF. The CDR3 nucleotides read TGTGCCAGCAGCCGGGACATTAGACAAGAGACCCAGTACTTC.

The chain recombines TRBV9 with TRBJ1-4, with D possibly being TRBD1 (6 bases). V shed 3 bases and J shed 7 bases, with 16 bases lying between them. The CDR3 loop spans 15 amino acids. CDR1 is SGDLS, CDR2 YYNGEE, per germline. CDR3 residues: CASSEGVSETEKLFF. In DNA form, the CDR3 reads TGTGCCAGCAGCGAGGGGGTCTCAGAAACTGAAAAACTGTTTTTT. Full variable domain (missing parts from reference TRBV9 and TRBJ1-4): DSGVTQTPKHLITATGQRVTLRCSPRSGDLSVYWYQQSLDQGLQFLIQYYNGEERAKGNILERFSAQQFPDLHSELNLSSLELGDSALYFCASSEGVSETEKLFFGSGTQLSVL.

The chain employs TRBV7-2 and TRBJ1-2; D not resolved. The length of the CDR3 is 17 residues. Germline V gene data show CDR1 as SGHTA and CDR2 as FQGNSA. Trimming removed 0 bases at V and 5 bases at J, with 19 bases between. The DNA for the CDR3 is TGTGCCAGCAGCTTAGCGCGCGACACCGGAATCCATTATGGCTACACCTTC. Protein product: CASSLARDTGIHYGYTF. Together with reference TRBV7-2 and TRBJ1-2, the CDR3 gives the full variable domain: GAGVSQSPSNKVTEKGKDVELRCDPISGHTALYWYRQSLGQGLEFLIYFQGNSAPDKSGLPSDRFSAERTGGSVSTLTIQRTQQEDSAVYLCASSLARDTGIHYGYTFGSGTRLTVV.

The CDR3 protein is CASSPGLADLFTDTQYF. In DNA form, the CDR3 reads TGTGCCAGCTCACCAGGGCTAGCGGACCTATTCACAGATACGCAGTATTTT. The V call is TRBV18, the J call TRBJ2-3; 7 bases line up with TRBD2. CDR1 is KGHSH, CDR2 LQKENI, per germline. CDR3 length: 17 amino acids. J gave up 2 bases and V 2 bases, and 10 bases lay outside the gene matches.

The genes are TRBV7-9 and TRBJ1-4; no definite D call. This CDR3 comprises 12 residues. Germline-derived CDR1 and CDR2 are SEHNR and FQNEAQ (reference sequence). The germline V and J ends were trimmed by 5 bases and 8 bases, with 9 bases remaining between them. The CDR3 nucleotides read TGTGCCAGCAGCCAACCGGTGGAAAAACTGTTTTTT. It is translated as CASSQPVEKLFF.

In DNA form, the CDR3 reads TGCGCCAGCAGCTTCACTGGGTCCACTGAAGCTTTCTTT. Amino acid sequence: CASSFTGSTEAFF. This chain connects TRBV5-1 to TRBJ1-1; D uncertain. The CDR3 is made up of 13 amino acids. Trimming stripped 2 bases from V and 4 bases from J, with 9 bases between. CDR1 is SGHRS and CDR2 is YFSETQ in the germline V gene.

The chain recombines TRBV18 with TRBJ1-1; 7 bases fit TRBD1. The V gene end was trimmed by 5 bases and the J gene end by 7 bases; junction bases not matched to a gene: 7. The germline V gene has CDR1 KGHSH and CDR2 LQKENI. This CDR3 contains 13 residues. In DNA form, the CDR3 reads TGTGCCAGCTCAGTTGGGACAGCTGGTGAAGCTTTCTTT. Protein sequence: CASSVGTAGEAFF.

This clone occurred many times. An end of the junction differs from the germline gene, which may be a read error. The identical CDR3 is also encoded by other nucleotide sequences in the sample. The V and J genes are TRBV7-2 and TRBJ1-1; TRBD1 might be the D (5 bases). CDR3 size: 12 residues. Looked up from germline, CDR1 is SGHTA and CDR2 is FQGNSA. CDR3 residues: CASSDQGLGAFF. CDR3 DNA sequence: TGCGCCAGCAGCGATCAGGGACTCGGAGCTTTCTTT.

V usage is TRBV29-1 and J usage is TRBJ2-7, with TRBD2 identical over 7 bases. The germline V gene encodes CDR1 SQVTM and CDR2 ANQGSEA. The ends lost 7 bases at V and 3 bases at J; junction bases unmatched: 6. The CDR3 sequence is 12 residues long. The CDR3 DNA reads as TGCAGCGGTAGCGGGCACAACTACGAGCAGTACTTC. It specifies CSGSGHNYEQYF.

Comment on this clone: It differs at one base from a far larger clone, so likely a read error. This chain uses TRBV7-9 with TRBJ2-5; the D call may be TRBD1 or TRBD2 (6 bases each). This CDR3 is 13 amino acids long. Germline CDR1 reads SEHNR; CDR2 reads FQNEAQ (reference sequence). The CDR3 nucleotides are TGTGCCAGCACCCTGGGGGGCCAAGAGACCAAGTACTTC. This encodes CASTLGGQETKYF.

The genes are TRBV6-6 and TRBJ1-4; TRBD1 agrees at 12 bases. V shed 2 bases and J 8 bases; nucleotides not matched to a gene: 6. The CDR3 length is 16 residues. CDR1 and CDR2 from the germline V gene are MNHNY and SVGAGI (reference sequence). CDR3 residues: CASSYAGQGAREKLFF. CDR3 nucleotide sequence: TGTGCCAGCAGTTACGCGGGACAGGGGGCGCGGGAAAAACTGTTTTTT.

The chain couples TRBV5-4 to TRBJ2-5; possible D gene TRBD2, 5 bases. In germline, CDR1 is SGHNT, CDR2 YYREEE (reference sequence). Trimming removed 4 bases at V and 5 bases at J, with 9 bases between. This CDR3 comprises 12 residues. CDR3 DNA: TGTGCCAGCAGCGACCCGGGGGAGACCCAGTACTTC. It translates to CASSDPGETQYF.